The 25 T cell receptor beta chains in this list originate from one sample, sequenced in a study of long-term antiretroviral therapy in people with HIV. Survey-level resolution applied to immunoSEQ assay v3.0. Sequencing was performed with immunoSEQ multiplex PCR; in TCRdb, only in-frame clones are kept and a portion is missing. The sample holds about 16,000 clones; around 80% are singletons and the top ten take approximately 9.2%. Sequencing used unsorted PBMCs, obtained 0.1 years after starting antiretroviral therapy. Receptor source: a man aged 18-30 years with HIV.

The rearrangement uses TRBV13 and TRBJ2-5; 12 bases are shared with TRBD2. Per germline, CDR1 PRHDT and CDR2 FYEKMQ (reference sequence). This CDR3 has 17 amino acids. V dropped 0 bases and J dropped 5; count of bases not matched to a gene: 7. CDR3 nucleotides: TGTGCCAGCAGCTTAGGCCTAGCGGGAGGGCCGATGGAGACCCAGTACTTC. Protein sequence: CASSLGLAGGPMETQYF.

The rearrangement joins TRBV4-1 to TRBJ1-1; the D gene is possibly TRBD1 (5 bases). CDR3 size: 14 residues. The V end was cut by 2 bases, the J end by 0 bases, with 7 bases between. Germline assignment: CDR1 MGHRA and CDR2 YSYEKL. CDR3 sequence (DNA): TGCGCCAGCAGCCAACACAGGTTGAACACTGAAGCTTTCTTT. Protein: CASSQHRLNTEAFF.

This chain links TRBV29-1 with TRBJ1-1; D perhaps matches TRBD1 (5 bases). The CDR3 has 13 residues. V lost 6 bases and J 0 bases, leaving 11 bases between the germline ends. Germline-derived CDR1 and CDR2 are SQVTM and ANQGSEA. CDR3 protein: CSVRGIMNTEAFF. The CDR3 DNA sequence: TGCAGCGTGAGGGGTATCATGAACACTGAAGCTTTCTTT.

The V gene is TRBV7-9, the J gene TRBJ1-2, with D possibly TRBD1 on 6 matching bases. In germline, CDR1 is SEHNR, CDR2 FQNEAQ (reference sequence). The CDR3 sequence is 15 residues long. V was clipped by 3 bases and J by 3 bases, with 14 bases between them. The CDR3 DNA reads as TGTGCCAGCAGCTTGAGCGGGGGCACCTACTATGGCTACACCTTC. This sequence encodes CASSLSGGTYYGYTF.

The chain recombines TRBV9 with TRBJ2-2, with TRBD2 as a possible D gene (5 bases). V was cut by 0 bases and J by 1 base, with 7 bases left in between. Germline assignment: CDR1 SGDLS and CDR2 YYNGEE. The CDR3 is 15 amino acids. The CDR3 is CASSVDGMNTGELFF. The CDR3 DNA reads TGTGCCAGCAGCGTAGACGGGATGAACACCGGGGAGCTGTTTTTT. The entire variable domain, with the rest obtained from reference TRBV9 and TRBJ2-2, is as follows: DSGVTQTPKHLITATGQRVTLRCSPRSGDLSVYWYQQSLDQGLQFLIQYYNGEERAKGNILERFSAQQFPDLHSELNLSSLELGDSALYFCASSVDGMNTGELFFGEGSRLTVL.

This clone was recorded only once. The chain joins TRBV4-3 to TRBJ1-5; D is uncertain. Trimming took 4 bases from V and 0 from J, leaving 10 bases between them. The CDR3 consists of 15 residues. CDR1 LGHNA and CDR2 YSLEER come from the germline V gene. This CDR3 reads CASSRHVGSNQPQHF. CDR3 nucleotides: TGCGCCAGCAGCCGACACGTAGGTAGCAATCAGCCCCAGCATTTT.

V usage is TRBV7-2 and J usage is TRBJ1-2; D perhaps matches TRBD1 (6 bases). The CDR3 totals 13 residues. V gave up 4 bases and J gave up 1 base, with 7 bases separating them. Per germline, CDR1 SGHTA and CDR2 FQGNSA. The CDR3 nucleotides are TGTGCCAGCAGCTCCAGGGGTAACTATGGCTACACCTTC. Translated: CASSSRGNYGYTF. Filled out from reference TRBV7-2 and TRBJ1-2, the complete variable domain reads GAGVSQSPSNKVTEKGKDVELRCDPISGHTALYWYRQSLGQGLEFLIYFQGNSAPDKSGLPSDRFSAERTGGSVSTLTIQRTQQEDSAVYLCASSSRGNYGYTFGSGTRLTVV.

CDR3 amino acids: CASTPDGLYEQYF. The CDR3 coding sequence is TGTGCCAGCACCCCGGACGGCCTCTACGAGCAGTACTTC. The rearrangement uses TRBV6-5 and TRBJ2-7; D uncertain. There are 13 residues in the CDR3. Germline values: CDR1 MNHEY, CDR2 SVGAGI. Trimming removed 7 bases from V and 3 bases from J, with 13 bases in between.

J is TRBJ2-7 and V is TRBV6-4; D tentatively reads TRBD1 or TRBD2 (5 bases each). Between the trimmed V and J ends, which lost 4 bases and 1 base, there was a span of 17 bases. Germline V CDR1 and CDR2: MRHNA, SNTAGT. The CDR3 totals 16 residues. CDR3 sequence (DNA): TGTGCCAGCAGTGGGAGGTGGGGGAGTACGTCCTACGAGCAGTACTTC. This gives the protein CASSGRWGSTSYEQYF.

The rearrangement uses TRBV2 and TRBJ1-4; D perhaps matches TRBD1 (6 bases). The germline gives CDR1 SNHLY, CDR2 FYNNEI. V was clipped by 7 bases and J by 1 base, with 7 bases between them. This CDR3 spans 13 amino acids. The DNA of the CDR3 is TGTGCCAGCACAGGGGAAACTAATGAAAAACTGTTTTTT. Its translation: CASTGETNEKLFF. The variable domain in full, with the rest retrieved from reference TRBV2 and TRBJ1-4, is EPEVTQTPSHQVTQMGQEVILRCVPISNHLYFYWYRQILGQKVEFLVSFYNNEISEKSEIFDDQFSVERPDGSNFTLKIRSTKLEDSAMYFCASTGETNEKLFFGSGTQLSVL.

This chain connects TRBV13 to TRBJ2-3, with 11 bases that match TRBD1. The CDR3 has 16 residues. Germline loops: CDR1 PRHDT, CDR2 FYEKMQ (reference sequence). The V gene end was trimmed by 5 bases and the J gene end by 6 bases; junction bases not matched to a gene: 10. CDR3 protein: CASSRGRTGGRDTQYF. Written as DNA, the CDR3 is TGTGCCAGCAGCCGGGGGCGGACAGGGGGCCGGGATACGCAGTATTTT.

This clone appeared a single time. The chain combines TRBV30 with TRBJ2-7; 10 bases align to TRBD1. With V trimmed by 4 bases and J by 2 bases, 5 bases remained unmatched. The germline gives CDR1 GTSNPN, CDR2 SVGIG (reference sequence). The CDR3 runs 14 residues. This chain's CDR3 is CAWNLGTGAYEQYF. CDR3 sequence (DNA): TGTGCCTGGAACCTCGGGACAGGGGCCTACGAGCAGTACTTC. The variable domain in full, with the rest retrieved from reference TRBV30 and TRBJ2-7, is SQTIHQWPATLVQPVGSPLSLECTVEGTSNPNLYWYRQAAGRGLQLLFYSVGIGQISSEVPQNLSASRPQDRQFILSSKKLLLSDSGFYLCAWNLGTGAYEQYFGPGTRLTVT.

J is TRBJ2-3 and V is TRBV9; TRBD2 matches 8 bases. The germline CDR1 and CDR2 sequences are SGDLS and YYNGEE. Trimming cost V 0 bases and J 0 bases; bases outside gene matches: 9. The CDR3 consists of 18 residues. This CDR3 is CASSVGGLAGTSTDTQYF. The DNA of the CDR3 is TGTGCCAGCAGCGTAGGTGGGTTAGCGGGGACTAGCACAGATACGCAGTATTTT.

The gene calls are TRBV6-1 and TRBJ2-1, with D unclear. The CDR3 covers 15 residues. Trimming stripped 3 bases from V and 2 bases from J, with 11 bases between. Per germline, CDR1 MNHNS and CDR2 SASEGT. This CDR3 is CASSERGATYNEQFF. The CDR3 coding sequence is TGTGCCAGCAGTGAGAGAGGCGCCACCTACAATGAGCAGTTCTTC.

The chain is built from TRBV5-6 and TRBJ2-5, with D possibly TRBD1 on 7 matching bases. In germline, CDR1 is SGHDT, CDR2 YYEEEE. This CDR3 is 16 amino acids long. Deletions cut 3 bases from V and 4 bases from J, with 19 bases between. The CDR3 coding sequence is TGTGCCAGCAGCTATGGAGGGGGCTTATTTTCAGAGACCCAGTACTTC. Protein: CASSYGGGLFSETQYF.

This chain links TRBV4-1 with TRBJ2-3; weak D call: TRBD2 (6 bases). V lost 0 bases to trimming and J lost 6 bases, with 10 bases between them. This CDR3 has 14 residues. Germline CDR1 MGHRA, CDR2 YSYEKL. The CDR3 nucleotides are TGCGCCAGCAGCCAAGAGACTAGTCCCGATACGCAGTATTTT. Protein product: CASSQETSPDTQYF.

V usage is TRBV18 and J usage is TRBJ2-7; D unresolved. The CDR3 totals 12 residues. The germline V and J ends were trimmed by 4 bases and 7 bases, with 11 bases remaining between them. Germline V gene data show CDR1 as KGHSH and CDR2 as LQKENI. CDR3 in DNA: TGTGCCAGCTCACGAGAACAAACAGAGCAGTACTTC. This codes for CASSREQTEQYF.

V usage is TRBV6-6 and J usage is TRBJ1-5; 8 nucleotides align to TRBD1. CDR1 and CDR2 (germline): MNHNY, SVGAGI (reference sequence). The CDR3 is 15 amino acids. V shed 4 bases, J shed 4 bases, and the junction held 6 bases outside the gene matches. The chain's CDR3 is CASSLRWTGNQPQHF. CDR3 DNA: TGTGCCAGCAGTTTACGGTGGACAGGGAATCAGCCCCAGCATTTT.

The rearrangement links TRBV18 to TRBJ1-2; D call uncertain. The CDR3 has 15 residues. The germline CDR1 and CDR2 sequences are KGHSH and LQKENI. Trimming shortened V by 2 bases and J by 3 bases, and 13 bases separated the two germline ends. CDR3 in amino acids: CASSPALKDYYGYTF. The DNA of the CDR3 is TGTGCCAGCTCACCAGCGCTTAAGGATTACTATGGCTACACCTTC.

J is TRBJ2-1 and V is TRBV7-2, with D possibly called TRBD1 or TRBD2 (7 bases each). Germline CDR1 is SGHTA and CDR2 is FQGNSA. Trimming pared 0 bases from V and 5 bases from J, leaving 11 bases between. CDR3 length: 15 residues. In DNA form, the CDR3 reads TGTGCCAGCAGCTTAGCGAGCGGGACAGACAATGAGCAGTTCTTC. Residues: CASSLASGTDNEQFF.

CDR3 bases: TGTGCCAGCAGCGCGACGGTCGACACTGAAGCTTTCTTT. This encodes CASSATVDTEAFF. The chain couples TRBV9 to TRBJ1-1; D not certain. This CDR3 is built from 13 residues. Trimming took 3 bases from V and 3 from J, leaving 9 bases between them. In germline, CDR1 is SGDLS, CDR2 YYNGEE.

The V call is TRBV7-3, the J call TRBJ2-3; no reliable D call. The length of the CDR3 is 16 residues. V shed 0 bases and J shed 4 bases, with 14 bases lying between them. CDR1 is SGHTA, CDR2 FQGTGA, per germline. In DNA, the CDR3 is TGTGCCAGCAGCTTAACGAGGATAGGTGGGGCAGATACGCAGTATTTT. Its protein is CASSLTRIGGADTQYF.

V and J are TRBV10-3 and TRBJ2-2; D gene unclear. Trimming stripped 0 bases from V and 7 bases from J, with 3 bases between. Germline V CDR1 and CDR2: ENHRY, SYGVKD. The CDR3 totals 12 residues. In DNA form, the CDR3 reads TGTGCCATCAGTGAGTCAAACGGGGAGCTGTTTTTT. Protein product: CAISESNGELFF.

CDR3 region: CASSFIGGHTDTQYF. The CDR3 bases are TGTGCCAGCAGCTTTATCGGCGGTCACACAGATACGCAGTATTTT. V and J are TRBV7-3 and TRBJ2-3; unclear D gene. This CDR3 is built from 15 residues. The V and J ends lost 3 bases and 2 bases respectively, with 12 bases between them. Germline CDR1 and CDR2: SGHTA and FQGTGA. Using reference TRBV7-3 and TRBJ2-3 for the parts outside the CDR3, the full variable domain is GAGVSQTPSNKVTEKGKYVELRCDPISGHTALYWYRQSLGQGPEFLIYFQGTGAADDSGLPNDRFFAVRPEGSVSTLKIQRTERGDSAVYLCASSFIGGHTDTQYFGPGTRLTVL.

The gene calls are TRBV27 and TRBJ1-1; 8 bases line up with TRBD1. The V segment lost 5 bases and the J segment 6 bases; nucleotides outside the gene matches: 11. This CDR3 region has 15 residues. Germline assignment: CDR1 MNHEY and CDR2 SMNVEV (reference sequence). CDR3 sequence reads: CASSPRTGIVSEAFF. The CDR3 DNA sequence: TGTGCCAGCAGTCCTCGGACAGGGATAGTTTCTGAAGCTTTCTTT.